These 6 T cell receptor beta chains originate from one sample sequenced in a study of cytomegalovirus exposure and HLA in healthy donors. The PCR was carried out with 60 Vbeta primers and 13 Jbeta primers. The method was immunoSEQ multiplex PCR; TCRdb's version includes in-frame clones alone and lacks a portion of them. The sample has roughly 200,000 clones, around three quarters seen once. The source material was PBMCs. These TCRs come from a boy between 10 and 17 years old in good health and CMV-seronegative.

This clone was seen a handful of times. The chain employs TRBV6-5 and TRBJ1-4, with 7 bases fitting TRBD1. The CDR3 is made up of 15 amino acids. Germline V gives CDR1 MNHEY, CDR2 SVGAGI. V gave up 2 bases and J gave up 7 bases; unmatched junction bases: 7. Here the CDR3 reads CASSYHPDRVEKLFF. CDR3 bases: TGTGCCAGCAGTTACCACCCCGACAGGGTTGAAAAACTGTTTTTT.

The chain combines TRBV7-9 with TRBJ1-4; maybe TRBD1 (6 bases). V was cut by 3 bases and J by 10 bases, with 15 bases left in between. The germline CDR1 and CDR2 sequences are SEHNR and FQNEAQ (reference sequence). The CDR3 is 14 residues long. CDR3: CASSFTGQVVKLFF. The CDR3, as DNA: TGTGCCAGCAGCTTTACAGGGCAGGTGGTAAAACTGTTTTTT.

This chain uses TRBV21-1 with TRBJ2-7; TRBD1 is the table's D call and was not checked against the DNA. TRBV21-1 constitutes a pseudogene. The CDR3 is made up of 16 amino acids. The DNA of the CDR3 is TGTGCCAGCAGCAAAGTGGGAACAGGGGGAGCCTACGAGCAGTACTTC. Protein sequence: CASSKVGTGGAYEQYF.

The rearrangement links TRBV19 to TRBJ2-7; the match to TRBD2 covers 7 bases. V gave up 3 bases and J gave up 7 bases; unmatched junction bases: 9. From germline, CDR1 is LNHDA and CDR2 SQIVND (reference sequence). The CDR3 extends over 14 amino acids. DNA for the CDR3: TGTGCCAGTAGTATGGAGGAGCGGGGAATGGAGCAGTACTTC. It specifies CASSMEERGMEQYF.

The chain couples TRBV4-1 to TRBJ2-1; 9 bases agree with TRBD2. The J segment lost 2 bases and the V segment lost 0 bases, leaving 2 bases of the junction unmatched. Germline V gene lookup returns CDR1 MGHRA and CDR2 YSYEKL. CDR3 length: 16 residues. The CDR3: CASSQDLAGTYNEQFF. As DNA, the CDR3 is TGCGCCAGCAGCCAAGATCTAGCGGGAACCTACAATGAGCAGTTCTTC.

The rearrangement uses TRBV5-4 and TRBJ1-2, with D possibly TRBD1 on 6 matching bases. V shed 3 bases and J shed 7 bases, with 19 bases lying between them. Germline lookup yields CDR1 SGHNT and CDR2 YYREEE (reference sequence). The CDR3 extends over 15 amino acids. The CDR3 reads CASSSKGAGDRGYTF. The CDR3 nucleotides are TGTGCCAGCAGCTCGAAGGGTGCAGGGGATCGTGGCTACACCTTC.